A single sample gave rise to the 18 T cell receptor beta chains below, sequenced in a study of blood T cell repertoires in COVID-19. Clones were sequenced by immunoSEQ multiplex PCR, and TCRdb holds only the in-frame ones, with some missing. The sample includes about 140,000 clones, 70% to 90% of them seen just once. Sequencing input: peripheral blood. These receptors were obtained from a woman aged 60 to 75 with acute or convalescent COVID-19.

The CDR3 protein is CSVGQGATDTQYF. The CDR3 DNA reads as TGCAGCGTAGGACAGGGGGCTACAGATACGCAGTATTTT. The chain employs TRBV29-1 and TRBJ2-3, with 11 nucleotides matching TRBD1. The V segment lost 6 bases and the J segment 3 bases; nucleotides outside the gene matches: 2. The CDR3 consists of 13 residues. The germline V gene has CDR1 SQVTM and CDR2 ANQGSEA.

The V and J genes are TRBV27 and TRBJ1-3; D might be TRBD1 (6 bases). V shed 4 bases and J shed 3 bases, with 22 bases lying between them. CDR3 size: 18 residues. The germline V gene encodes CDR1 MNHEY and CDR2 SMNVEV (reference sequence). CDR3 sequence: CASSSSVPTGRIGNTIYF. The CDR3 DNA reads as TGTGCCAGCAGTTCCTCAGTTCCGACAGGTAGGATTGGAAACACCATATATTTT.

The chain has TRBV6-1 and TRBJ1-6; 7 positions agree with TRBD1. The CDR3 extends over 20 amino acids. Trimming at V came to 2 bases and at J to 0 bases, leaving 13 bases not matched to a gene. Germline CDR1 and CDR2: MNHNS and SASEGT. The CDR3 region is CASSEPTGERSSSYNSPLHF. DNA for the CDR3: TGTGCCAGCAGTGAACCTACAGGGGAGAGATCAAGCTCCTATAATTCACCCCTCCACTTT.

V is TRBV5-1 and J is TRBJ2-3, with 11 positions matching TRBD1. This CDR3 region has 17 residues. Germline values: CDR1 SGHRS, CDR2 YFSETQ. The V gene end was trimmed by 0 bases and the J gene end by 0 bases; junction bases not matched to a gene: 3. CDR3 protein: CASSLVGQGASTDTQYF. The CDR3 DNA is TGCGCCAGCAGCTTGGTAGGACAGGGGGCTAGCACAGATACGCAGTATTTT.

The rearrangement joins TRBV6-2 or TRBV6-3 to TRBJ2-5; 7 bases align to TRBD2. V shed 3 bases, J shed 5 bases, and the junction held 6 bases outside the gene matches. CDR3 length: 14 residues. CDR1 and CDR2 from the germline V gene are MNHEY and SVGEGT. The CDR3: CASSYWGEGETQYF. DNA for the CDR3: TGTGCCAGCAGTTATTGGGGGGAGGGGGAGACCCAGTACTTC.

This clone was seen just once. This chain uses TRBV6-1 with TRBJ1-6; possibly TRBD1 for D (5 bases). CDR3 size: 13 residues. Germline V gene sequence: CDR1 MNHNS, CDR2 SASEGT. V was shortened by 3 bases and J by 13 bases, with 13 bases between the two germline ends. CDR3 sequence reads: CASSDAPGTPLHF. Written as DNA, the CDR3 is TGTGCCAGCAGTGATGCGCCCGGGACTCCCCTCCACTTT.

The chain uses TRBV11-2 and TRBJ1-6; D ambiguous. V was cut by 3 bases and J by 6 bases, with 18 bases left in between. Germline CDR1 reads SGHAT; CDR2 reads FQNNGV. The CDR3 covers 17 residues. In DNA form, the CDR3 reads TGTGCCAGCAGCTTCACCTCCGGGTCCGCGGCTAATTCACCCCTCCACTTT. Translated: CASSFTSGSAANSPLHF.

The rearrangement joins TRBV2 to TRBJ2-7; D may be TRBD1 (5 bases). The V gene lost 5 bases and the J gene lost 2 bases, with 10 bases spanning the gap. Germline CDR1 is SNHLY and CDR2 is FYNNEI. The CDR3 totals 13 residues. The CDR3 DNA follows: TGTGCCAGCAGTCTTCAGGGCCCCTACGAGCAGTACTTC. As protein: CASSLQGPYEQYF. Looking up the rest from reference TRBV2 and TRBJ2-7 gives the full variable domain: EPEVTQTPSHQVTQMGQEVILRCVPISNHLYFYWYRQILGQKVEFLVSFYNNEISEKSEIFDDQFSVERPDGSNFTLKIRSTKLEDSAMYFCASSLQGPYEQYFGPGTRLTVT.

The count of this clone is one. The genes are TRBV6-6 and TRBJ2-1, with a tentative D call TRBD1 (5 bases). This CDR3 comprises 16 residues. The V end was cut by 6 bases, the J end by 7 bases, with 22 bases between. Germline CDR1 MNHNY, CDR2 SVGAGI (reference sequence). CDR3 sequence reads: CASRPLQVKTENEQFF. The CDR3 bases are TGTGCCAGCAGACCACTACAGGTCAAAACGGAGAATGAGCAGTTCTTC.

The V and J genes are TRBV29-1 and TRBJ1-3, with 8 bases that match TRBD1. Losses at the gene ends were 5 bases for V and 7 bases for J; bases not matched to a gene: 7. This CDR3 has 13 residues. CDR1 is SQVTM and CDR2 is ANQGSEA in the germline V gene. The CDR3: CSVRQGASNTIYF. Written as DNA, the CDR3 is TGCAGCGTTCGGCAGGGGGCGAGTAACACCATATATTTT. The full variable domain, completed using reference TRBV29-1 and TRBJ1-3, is SAVISQKPSRDICQRGTSLTIQCQVDSQVTMMFWYRQQPGQSLTLIATANQGSEATYESGFVIDKFPISRPNLTFSTLTVSNMSPEDSSIYLCSVRQGASNTIYFGEGSWLTVV.

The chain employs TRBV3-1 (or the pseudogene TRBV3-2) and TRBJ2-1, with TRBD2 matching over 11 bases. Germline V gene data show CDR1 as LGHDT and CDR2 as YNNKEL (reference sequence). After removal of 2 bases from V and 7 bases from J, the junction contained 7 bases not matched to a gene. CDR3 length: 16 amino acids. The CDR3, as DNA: TGTGCCAGCAGCCAAAGAACACTAGCGGGGGAAAATGAGCAGTTCTTC. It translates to CASSQRTLAGENEQFF.

The CDR3 region is CASRSPGSANYGYTF. The CDR3 DNA reads as TGTGCCAGCAGGTCGCCGGGGTCTGCTAACTATGGCTACACCTTC. The rearrangement uses TRBV3-1 (or the pseudogene TRBV3-2) and TRBJ1-2; D unresolved. The germline V and J ends were trimmed by 6 bases and 0 bases, with 14 bases remaining between them. The CDR3 length is 15 residues. Germline assignment: CDR1 LGHDT and CDR2 YNNKEL (reference sequence).

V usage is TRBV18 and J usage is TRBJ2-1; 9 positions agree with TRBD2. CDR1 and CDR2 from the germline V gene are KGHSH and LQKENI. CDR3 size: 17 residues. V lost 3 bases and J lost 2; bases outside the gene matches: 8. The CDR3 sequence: CASSPSRSGGPYNEQFF. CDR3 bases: TGTGCCAGCTCACCTTCTCGAAGCGGGGGGCCCTACAATGAGCAGTTCTTC.

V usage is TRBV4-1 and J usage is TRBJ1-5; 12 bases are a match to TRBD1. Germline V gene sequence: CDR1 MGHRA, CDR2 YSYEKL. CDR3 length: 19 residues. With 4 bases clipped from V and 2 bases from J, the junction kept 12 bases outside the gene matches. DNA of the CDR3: TGCGCCAGCAGCCTGGCCTCGGGACAGGGGGCTCCGGGCAATCAGCCCCAGCATTTT. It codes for CASSLASGQGAPGNQPQHF.

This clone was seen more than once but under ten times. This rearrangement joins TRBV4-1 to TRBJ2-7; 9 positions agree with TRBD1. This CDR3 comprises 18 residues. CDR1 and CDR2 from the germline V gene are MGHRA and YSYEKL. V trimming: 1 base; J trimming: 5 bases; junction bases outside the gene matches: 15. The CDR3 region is CASSQGGQGSRLRDEQYF. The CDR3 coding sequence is TGCGCCAGCAGCCAAGGGGGACAGGGAAGTAGACTAAGAGACGAGCAGTACTTC.

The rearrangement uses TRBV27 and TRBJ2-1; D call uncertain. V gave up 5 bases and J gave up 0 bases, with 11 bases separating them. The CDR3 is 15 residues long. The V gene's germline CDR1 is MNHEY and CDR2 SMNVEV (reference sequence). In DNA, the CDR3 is TGTGCCAGCAGTCCGCTAGGAGACTCCTACAATGAGCAGTTCTTC. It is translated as CASSPLGDSYNEQFF.

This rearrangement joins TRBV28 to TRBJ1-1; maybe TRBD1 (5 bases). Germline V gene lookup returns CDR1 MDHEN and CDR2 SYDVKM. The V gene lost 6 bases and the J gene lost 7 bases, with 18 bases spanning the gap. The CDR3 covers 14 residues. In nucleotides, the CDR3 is TGTGCCAGCAGCCTACACGGGGGTAATAGTGAAGCTTTCTTT. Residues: CASSLHGGNSEAFF. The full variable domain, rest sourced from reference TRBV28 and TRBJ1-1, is DVKVTQSSRYLVKRTGEKVFLECVQDMDHENMFWYRQDPGLGLRLIYFSYDVKMKEKGDIPEGYSVSREKKERFSLILESASTNQTSMYLCASSLHGGNSEAFFGQGTRLTVV.

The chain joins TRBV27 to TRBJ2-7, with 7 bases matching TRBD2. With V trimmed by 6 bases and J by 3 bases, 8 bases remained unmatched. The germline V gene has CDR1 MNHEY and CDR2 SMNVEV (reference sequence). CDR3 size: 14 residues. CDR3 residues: CASRPRGGGYEQYF. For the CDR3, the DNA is TGTGCCAGCAGACCCCGCGGGGGAGGCTACGAGCAGTACTTC.